The subject of this entry is one T cell receptor (beta chain). What it binds is unknown. This entry comes from a study of T-cell memory formation after mild COVID-19. Study-wide findings and caveats: The finding that pre-infection memory included some responding clones suggested that cross-reactive memory joined. Contracting CD8+ clones were enriched in EMRA, CD4+ mainly in CM and EM.

TCRdb passed the 5' RACE reads through MiXCR, listing each CDR3 protein once. This sample yields approximately 240,000 distinct CDR3 sequences, of which roughly 15% are seen a single time; approximately 3.5% belongs to the top ten. Germline V gene lookup returns CDR1 SQVTM and CDR2 ANQGSEA. The CDR3 is 12 amino acids. The V and J ends lost 7 bases and 2 bases respectively, with 9 bases between them. The sequenced sample consisted of PBMCs or a T cell subset sorted from them (not recorded which). The V call is TRBV29-1, the J call TRBJ1-3, with no clear D. The sequence was obtained from a man between 18 and 29 years old who had mild COVID-19 (a few samples of this study predate the infection). Cell type and time point are not known. The CDR3 bases are TGCAGCGCCGGTTGGACTGGAAACACCATATATTTT. It is translated as CSAGWTGNTIYF.